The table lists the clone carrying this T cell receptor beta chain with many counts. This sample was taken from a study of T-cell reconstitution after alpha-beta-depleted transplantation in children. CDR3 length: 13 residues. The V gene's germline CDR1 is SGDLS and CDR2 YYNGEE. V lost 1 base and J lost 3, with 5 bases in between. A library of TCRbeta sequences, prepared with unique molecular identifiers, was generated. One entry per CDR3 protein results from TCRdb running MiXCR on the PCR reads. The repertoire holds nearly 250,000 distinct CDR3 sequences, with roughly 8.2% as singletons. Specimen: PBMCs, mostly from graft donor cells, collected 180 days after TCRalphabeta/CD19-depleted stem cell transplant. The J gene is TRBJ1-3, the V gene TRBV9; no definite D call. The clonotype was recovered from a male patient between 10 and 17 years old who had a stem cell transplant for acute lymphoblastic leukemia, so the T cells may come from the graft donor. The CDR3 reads CASSVNSGNTIYF. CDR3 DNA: TGTGCCAGCAGCGTAAACAGTGGAAACACCATATATTTT.